The next 13 T cell receptor beta chains were all read from a single sample in a study of blood T cell repertoires in COVID-19. TCRdb keeps only in-frame clones here, not all; method: immunoSEQ multiplex PCR. The top ten clones hold roughly 1.9% of a sample with roughly 240,000 clones, roughly 88% of them seen once. Source material: PBMCs or T cells enriched from blood (not recorded which). These receptors were obtained from a woman aged 50 to 60 who had recovered from COVID-19.

The rearrangement links TRBV6-5 to TRBJ2-1, with TRBD1 as a possible D gene (5 bases). The CDR3 sequence is 14 residues long. V was trimmed by 6 bases and J by 6 bases, leaving 15 bases between them. CDR1 is MNHEY and CDR2 is SVGAGI in the germline V gene. The CDR3 nucleotides read TGTGCCAGCAGCCTCCAGGGCCAGACCAATGAGCAGTTCTTC. Protein product: CASSLQGQTNEQFF.

This sequence joins TRBV20-1 and TRBJ1-4; 9 bases line up with TRBD1. V dropped 3 bases and J dropped 4; count of bases not matched to a gene: 6. This CDR3 is built from 15 residues. Germline-derived CDR1 and CDR2 are DFQATT and SNEGSKA (reference sequence). The CDR3 region has the DNA TGCAGTGCTAGTGGGCCGGGACAGGGTAATGAAAAACTGTTTTTT. Protein: CSASGPGQGNEKLFF.

V and J are TRBV28 and TRBJ2-7; D gene unclear. The length of the CDR3 is 14 residues. Trimming pared 4 bases from V and 3 bases from J, leaving 13 bases between. Germline CDR1 reads MDHEN; CDR2 reads SYDVKM. The CDR3 region is CASSSLLPRYEQYF. The CDR3 DNA reads as TGTGCCAGCAGTTCACTCTTACCCCGCTACGAGCAGTACTTC.

V is TRBV2 and J is TRBJ2-2, with TRBD1 matching over 10 bases. Germline V gene sequence: CDR1 SNHLY, CDR2 FYNNEI. This CDR3 has 16 amino acids. Unmatched junction bases numbered 8, after V lost 6 bases and J lost 4 bases. This CDR3 is CASSGRQGASTGELFF. The CDR3 coding sequence is TGTGCCAGCAGCGGGAGACAGGGGGCAAGCACCGGGGAGCTGTTTTTT.

The gene calls are TRBV5-1 and TRBJ1-2; 9 bases match TRBD1. Germline trimming cut 9 bases from V and 7 bases from J; bases unmatched to any gene: 10. CDR1 and CDR2 (germline): SGHRS, YFSETQ. The CDR3 has 13 residues. CDR3 loop: CATRDREFGGYTF. CDR3 sequence (DNA): TGCGCCACCCGGGACAGGGAGTTTGGTGGCTACACCTTC. The whole variable domain, filled in from reference TRBV5-1 and TRBJ1-2, reads KAGVTQTPRYLIKTRGQQVTLSCSPISGHRSVSWYQQTPGQGLQFLFEYFSETQRNKGNFPGRFSGRQFSNSRSEMNVSTLELGDSALYLCATRDREFGGYTFGSGTRLTVV.

The DNA for the CDR3 is TGTGCCAGCAGTGAAAAGGAGTGGCAGAACACTTTTGGTTTAGGAAACACCATATATTTT. Translated: CASSEKEWQNTFGLGNTIYF. This rearrangement joins TRBV2 to TRBJ1-3; D is unresolved. Germline lookup yields CDR1 SNHLY and CDR2 FYNNEI. V lost 2 bases, J lost 4 bases, and 27 bases lay in between. The CDR3 extends over 20 amino acids. Drawing the rest from reference TRBV2 and TRBJ1-3, the complete variable domain is EPEVTQTPSHQVTQMGQEVILRCVPISNHLYFYWYRQILGQKVEFLVSFYNNEISEKSEIFDDQFSVERPDGSNFTLKIRSTKLEDSAMYFCASSEKEWQNTFGLGNTIYFGEGSWLTVV.

With regard to this clone: Other nucleotide sequences from this sample produce the same CDR3. This rearrangement joins TRBV5-1 to TRBJ1-4, with D perhaps matching TRBD1 (6 bases). The CDR3 runs 14 residues. The ends were cut back, 5 bases at V and 1 base at J, with 9 bases in the middle. Germline CDR1 SGHRS, CDR2 YFSETQ. This CDR3 is CASRQGVTNEKLFF. CDR3 DNA: TGCGCCAGCAGACAGGGTGTAACTAATGAAAAACTGTTTTTT.

J is TRBJ1-1 and V is TRBV29-1, with 8 bases identical to TRBD1. The CDR3 has 13 residues. The V gene end was trimmed by 7 bases and the J gene end by 4 bases; junction bases not matched to a gene: 8. CDR1 and CDR2 from the germline V gene are SQVTM and ANQGSEA. The CDR3 sequence is CSERHTGGTEAFF. The CDR3 coding sequence is TGCAGCGAACGACACACAGGGGGCACTGAAGCTTTCTTT.

The table lists this clone with a few counts. The chain is built from TRBV2 and TRBJ2-7; tentative D call: TRBD2 (6 bases). The CDR3 has 15 residues. Trimming stripped 4 bases from V and 0 bases from J, with 13 bases between. CDR1 and CDR2 (germline): SNHLY, FYNNEI. The CDR3 DNA sequence: TGTGCCAGCAGTGTTAGGGACTGGAGCTCCTACGAGCAGTACTTC. Its protein product is CASSVRDWSSYEQYF.

V usage is TRBV29-1 and J usage is TRBJ2-7; D is perhaps TRBD2 (6 bases). Germline CDR1 reads SQVTM; CDR2 reads ANQGSEA. The V end was cut by 7 bases, the J end by 1 base, with 14 bases between. The length of the CDR3 is 13 residues. CDR3 protein: CSASGTQSYEQYF. CDR3 coding DNA: TGCAGCGCATCCGGGACTCAATCCTACGAGCAGTACTTC.

This sequence joins TRBV27 and TRBJ2-2, with D possibly matching TRBD1 (6 bases). Germline V gene data show CDR1 as MNHEY and CDR2 as SMNVEV (reference sequence). This CDR3 has 13 amino acids. V gave up 4 bases and J gave up 5 bases, with 8 bases separating them. DNA for the CDR3: TGTGCCAGCAGTTCCCAGGGGACCGGGGAGCTGTTTTTT. Translating gives CASSSQGTGELFF.

This clone was seen just once. Other DNA sequences in this specimen translate into the identical CDR3. The chain carries TRBV6-5 and TRBJ1-2; 8 bases match TRBD1. Germline V gene data show CDR1 as MNHEY and CDR2 as SVGAGI. With V trimmed by 6 bases and J by 4 bases, 4 bases remained unmatched. The CDR3 is made up of 13 amino acids. The CDR3 nucleotides read TGTGCCAGCAGGGCAGGGGGCGGCTATGGCTACACCTTC. This sequence encodes CASRAGGGYGYTF.

This clone was seen a single time. CDR3 bases: TGTGCCAGCAGTGAATTATGGGCAGGGGGTAAGGAAAAACTGTTTTTT. Its translation is CASSELWAGGKEKLFF. J is TRBJ1-4 and V is TRBV6-1, with 7 bases aligning to TRBD1. The germline gives CDR1 MNHNS, CDR2 SASEGT. CDR3 length: 16 amino acids. The ends lost 2 bases at V and 8 bases at J; junction bases unmatched: 11.